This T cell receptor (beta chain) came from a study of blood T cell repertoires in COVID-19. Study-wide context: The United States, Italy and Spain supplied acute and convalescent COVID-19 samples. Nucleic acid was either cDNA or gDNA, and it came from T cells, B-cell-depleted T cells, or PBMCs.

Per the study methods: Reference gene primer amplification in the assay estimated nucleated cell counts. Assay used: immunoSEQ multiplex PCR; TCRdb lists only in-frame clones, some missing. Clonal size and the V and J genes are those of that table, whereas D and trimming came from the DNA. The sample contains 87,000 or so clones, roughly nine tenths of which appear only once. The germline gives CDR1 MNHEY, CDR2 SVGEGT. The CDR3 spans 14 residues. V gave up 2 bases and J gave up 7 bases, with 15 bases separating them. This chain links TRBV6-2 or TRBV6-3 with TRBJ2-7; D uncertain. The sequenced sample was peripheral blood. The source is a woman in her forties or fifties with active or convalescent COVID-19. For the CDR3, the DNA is TGTGCCAGCAGTTACAGTGGCAGGTTCTGGGAGCAGTACTTC. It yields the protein CASSYSGRFWEQYF.